This entry features one T cell receptor (beta chain) sequence. With V trimmed by 6 bases and J by 2 bases, 7 bases remained unmatched. Germline V gene sequence: CDR1 MNHEY, CDR2 SMNVEV (reference sequence). The CDR3 has 15 residues. This record comes from a study of CD8+ T cells in alopecia areata. Overall study context: Treated patients received oral tofacitinib, 5 to 10 mg twice daily.

Sequencing used cDNA as its template, made by extracting RNA and reverse transcribing it. Libraries were prepared by immunoSEQ multiplex PCR; TCRdb keeps only in-frame clonotypes and omits some of them. The sample lists roughly 280,000 clones; approximately 60% were seen once. Treatment: oral pan-JAK inhibitor, 5-10 mg twice daily. The starting material was CD4+ T cells sorted from blood, obtained around week 54, from a patient treated with tofacitinib. The clonotype comes from a human donor with alopecia areata. This chain uses TRBV27 with TRBJ2-7; the match to TRBD1 covers 10 bases. DNA for the CDR3: TGTGCCAGCAGGGGACAGGGGACTTATACCTACGAGCAGTACTTC. As protein: CASRGQGTYTYEQYF.